The following is a T cell receptor (beta chain) sequence with its context. What it recognizes is unknown. The sample holds other DNA sequences that translate to the same CDR3. These data come from a study of shared clonotypes between healthy human individuals. The wider study: The people who gave samples were a couple of women and three men aged 18 to 49. Study outcomes and limitations: Memory subsets generally showed smaller estimated richness than naive subsets did. In a few donors, approximately 5% of naive CD4 clonotypes appeared in common.

Per the original data handling: Without quality scores, immunoSEQ junctional reads could not be filtered like full-length reads. Measured with immunoSEQ multiplex PCR; TCRdb has only the in-frame clones, and not every one. V, J and clone size are taken as reported in that table, and D and trimming were inferred from the DNA itself. The sample gives some 2,500,000 clones, approximately 93% of which show up once; 0.36% is in the top ten. Germline CDR1 reads SQVTM; CDR2 reads ANQGSEA. Trimming left V 0 bases short and J 5 bases short, with 13 bases between. There are 14 residues in the CDR3. The receptor's source is a young man in good health. Some clones in this sample may be carry-over from other donors' samples. Sequencing was carried out using naive CD4+ T cells from PBMCs. The subset: CD45RA+ positively selected. The rearrangement uses TRBV29-1 and TRBJ1-2, with D perhaps matching TRBD1 (5 bases). The CDR3 sequence is CSVEEGPGGYGYTF. CDR3 DNA: TGCAGCGTTGAAGAGGGGCCGGGGGGTTATGGCTACACCTTC.